Included here is one T cell receptor beta chain sequence, with context. The treatment denotes: some 20 received Ad26.COV2.S at low or high dose, single or two shots; about 5 received placebo; per-sample allocation not given. At day 63 after the first vaccine or placebo injection, samples were drawn. The data stem from a study of Ad26.COV2.S vaccination and SARS-CoV-2 variants. Turning to the study itself: Ad26.COV2.S, an intramuscular injection, was given once or twice 56 days apart.

Method: immunoSEQ multiplex PCR; TCRdb's copy keeps in-frame clones and lacks some. The sample consists of some 480,000 clones, around nine tenths of them appearing once. The CDR3 extends over 17 amino acids. V lost 7 bases, J lost 0 bases, and 7 bases stayed unmatched. Looked up from germline, CDR1 is MDHEN and CDR2 is SYDVKM. The source is a person between 18 and 65 years old who received the Ad26.COV2.S COVID-19 vaccine or a placebo. The sample was peripheral blood, taken in a trial of Ad26.COV2.S vaccine versus placebo. The J gene is TRBJ2-2, the V gene TRBV28; 11 nucleotides align to TRBD2. The CDR3 nucleotides read TGTGCCAGCAACCTAGTAGCGGGAGGGCCGAACACCGGGGAGCTGTTTTTT. Translated: CASNLVAGGPNTGELFF.